Listed below are T cell receptor beta chains from one sample, sequenced in a study of molecular identifiers for immune sequencing clone quantification. TCRdb used MiXCR to reprocess the PCR reads, holding one entry per CDR3 protein. Found here are tens of thousands of distinct CDR3 sequences, 24% of them singletons; the top ten hold around 0.97%. The specimen sequenced was naive CD8+ T cells from blood, with Jurkat cell RNA spiked in. The receptor set was obtained from a human donor in good health. Some libraries in this study had Jurkat cell RNA spiked in. Both conserved end residues are part of each CDR3. Fields, in order: clone size, V gene, J gene, D gene, CDR3 protein, CDR3 DNA. D genes are given only for firm matches. Expanded clones are given a class, and other clones once, few, many or no size at all.

clone_size: many
v_call: TRBV7-9
j_call: TRBJ2-1
d_call: TRBD2
cdr3_aa: CASTLGSGSSGEQFF
cdr3_nt: TGTGCCAGCACCCTGGGTAGCGGGAGTAGCGGTGAGCAGTTCTTC

clone_size: many
v_call: TRBV4-1
j_call: TRBJ2-5
d_call: NA
cdr3_aa: CASSSPNVAGEETQYF
cdr3_nt: TGCGCCAGCAGCTCCCCAAACGTTGCAGGGGAAGAGACCCAGTACTTC

clone_size: NA
v_call: TRBV28
j_call: TRBJ2-1
d_call: NA
cdr3_aa: CASSLEEMPYNEQFF
cdr3_nt: TGTGCCAGCAGTTTAGAGGAGATGCCCTACAATGAGCAGTTCTTC

clone_size: many
v_call: TRBV5-5
j_call: TRBJ2-7
d_call: NA
cdr3_aa: CASSTPGTYEQYF
cdr3_nt: TGTGCCAGCAGCACGCCCGGGACCTACGAGCAGTACTTC

clone_size: many
v_call: TRBV28
j_call: TRBJ2-5
d_call: NA
cdr3_aa: CASSLSPIQETQYF
cdr3_nt: TGTGCCAGCAGTTTATCCCCAATACAAGAGACCCAGTACTTC

clone_size: medium-sized
v_call: TRBV6-5
j_call: TRBJ2-4
d_call: TRBD2
cdr3_aa: CASSGTSLNIQYF
cdr3_nt: TGTGCCAGCAGCGGGACTAGCTTAAACATTCAGTACTTC

clone_size: many
v_call: TRBV7-9
j_call: TRBJ2-3
d_call: NA
cdr3_aa: CASSSPNGGAQYF
cdr3_nt: TGTGCCAGCAGTTCCCCCAACGGGGGTGCGCAGTATTTT

clone_size: many
v_call: TRBV20-1
j_call: TRBJ2-3
d_call: TRBD2
cdr3_aa: CSASGLAVSTDTQYF
cdr3_nt: TGCAGTGCTTCGGGACTAGCGGTTAGCACAGATACGCAGTATTTT

clone_size: NA
v_call: TRBV19
j_call: TRBJ1-5
d_call: NA
cdr3_aa: CASSAWGDSNQPQHF
cdr3_nt: TGTGCCAGTAGTGCTTGGGGGGATAGCAATCAGCCCCAGCATTTT

clone_size: many
v_call: TRBV7-2
j_call: TRBJ2-6
d_call: NA
cdr3_aa: CASSPLQAGSSGANVLTF
cdr3_nt: TGTGCCAGCAGCCCGCTCCAGGCAGGGTCTTCTGGGGCCAACGTCCTGACTTTC

clone_size: many
v_call: TRBV7-8
j_call: TRBJ1-2
d_call: TRBD1
cdr3_aa: CASSLWGPGQFYGYTF
cdr3_nt: TGTGCCAGCAGCTTATGGGGTCCGGGACAGTTCTATGGCTACACCTTC

clone_size: NA
v_call: TRBV24-1
j_call: TRBJ2-1
d_call: NA
cdr3_aa: CATSPGGGPNNEQFF
cdr3_nt: TGTGCCACCAGTCCAGGTGGGGGACCCAACAATGAGCAGTTCTTC

clone_size: few
v_call: TRBV19
j_call: TRBJ1-5
d_call: NA
cdr3_aa: CASSMGTPNQPQHF
cdr3_nt: TGTGCCAGTAGTATGGGTACACCTAATCAGCCCCAGCATTTT

clone_size: many
v_call: TRBV27
j_call: TRBJ1-1
d_call: TRBD1
cdr3_aa: CASKTGVSTEAFF
cdr3_nt: TGTGCCAGCAAAACAGGGGTGAGCACTGAAGCTTTCTTT

clone_size: few
v_call: TRBV13
j_call: TRBJ2-3
d_call: TRBD2
cdr3_aa: CASSLKGLANSGTQYF
cdr3_nt: TGTGCCAGCAGCCTTAAGGGACTAGCGAATTCGGGTACGCAGTATTTT

clone_size: many
v_call: TRBV6-8
j_call: TRBJ1-5
d_call: NA
cdr3_aa: CASSTPRNQPQHF
cdr3_nt: TGTGCCAGCAGTACCCCTAGGAATCAGCCCCAGCATTTT

clone_size: many
v_call: TRBV6-5
j_call: TRBJ2-7
d_call: TRBD1
cdr3_aa: CASSDPGQALEQYF
cdr3_nt: TGTGCCAGCAGTGACCCGGGACAGGCTTTGGAGCAGTACTTC

clone_size: many
v_call: TRBV6-2/TRBV6-3
j_call: TRBJ1-1
d_call: NA
cdr3_aa: CASSNTHMPLGNTEAFF
cdr3_nt: TGTGCCAGCAGCAACACTCACATGCCCCTGGGGAACACTGAAGCTTTCTTT

clone_size: many
v_call: TRBV19
j_call: TRBJ2-1
d_call: TRBD1
cdr3_aa: CASSIGTGLSLEQFF
cdr3_nt: TGTGCCAGTAGTATCGGGACAGGGCTTTCGTTGGAGCAGTTCTTC

clone_size: many
v_call: TRBV4-3
j_call: TRBJ2-1
d_call: TRBD2
cdr3_aa: CASSLRTSGRALYEQFF
cdr3_nt: TGCGCCAGCAGTCTCCGGACTAGCGGGAGGGCCCTTTATGAGCAGTTCTTC

clone_size: many
v_call: TRBV4-3
j_call: TRBJ2-1
d_call: TRBD2
cdr3_aa: CASSRSGGLDNEQFF
cdr3_nt: TGCGCCAGCAGCCGCAGCGGGGGGCTGGACAATGAGCAGTTCTTC

clone_size: many
v_call: TRBV5-4
j_call: TRBJ2-3
d_call: TRBD2
cdr3_aa: CASTHTGGTDTQYF
cdr3_nt: TGTGCCAGCACCCACACCGGGGGGACAGATACGCAGTATTTT

clone_size: NA
v_call: TRBV4-1
j_call: TRBJ1-4
d_call: TRBD1
cdr3_aa: CASSQDPAGGAALEELFF
cdr3_nt: TGCGCCAGCAGCCAAGATCCGGCAGGGGGCGCCGCATTGGAGGAACTGTTTTTT

clone_size: many
v_call: TRBV3-2
j_call: TRBJ1-1
d_call: NA
cdr3_aa: CASSLSTFF
cdr3_nt: TGTGCCAGCAGCCTTTCAACTTTCTTT

clone_size: many
v_call: TRBV4-1
j_call: TRBJ1-5
d_call: NA
cdr3_aa: CASSSPGSWPQHF
cdr3_nt: TGCGCCAGCAGCTCCCCAGGGTCGTGGCCCCAGCATTTT

clone_size: many
v_call: TRBV28
j_call: TRBJ2-5
d_call: NA
cdr3_aa: CASSSRPKETQYF
cdr3_nt: TGTGCCAGCAGTTCCCGACCCAAAGAGACCCAGTACTTC

clone_size: few
v_call: TRBV23-1
j_call: TRBJ2-5
d_call: TRBD1
cdr3_aa: CASSQSWDRGETQYF
cdr3_nt: TGCGCCAGCAGTCAATCCTGGGACAGGGGGGAGACCCAGTACTTC

clone_size: many
v_call: TRBV20-1
j_call: TRBJ2-7
d_call: NA
cdr3_aa: CSARSLDSYEQYF
cdr3_nt: TGCAGTGCTAGAAGTCTGGACTCCTACGAGCAGTACTTC

clone_size: many
v_call: TRBV3-1
j_call: TRBJ2-7
d_call: NA
cdr3_aa: CASSPPDKGEQYF
cdr3_nt: TGTGCCAGCAGCCCCCCGGATAAGGGCGAGCAGTACTTC

clone_size: NA
v_call: TRBV29-1
j_call: TRBJ2-7
d_call: TRBD1
cdr3_aa: CSAEGIRGSDEQYF
cdr3_nt: TGCAGCGCTGAGGGGATCAGGGGGTCGGACGAGCAGTACTTC

clone_size: many
v_call: TRBV6-2/TRBV6-3
j_call: TRBJ1-1
d_call: TRBD1
cdr3_aa: CASSYGQGATEAFF
cdr3_nt: TGTGCCAGCAGTTATGGACAGGGGGCCACTGAAGCTTTCTTT

clone_size: many
v_call: TRBV4-2
j_call: TRBJ2-1
d_call: TRBD2
cdr3_aa: CASSQDMASGSYNEQFF
cdr3_nt: TGTGCCAGCAGCCAAGATATGGCTAGCGGCTCCTACAATGAGCAGTTCTTC

clone_size: many
v_call: TRBV19
j_call: TRBJ1-1
d_call: NA
cdr3_aa: CASSMGGRGTEAFF
cdr3_nt: TGTGCCAGTAGTATGGGAGGGCGGGGCACTGAAGCTTTCTTT

clone_size: NA
v_call: TRBV19
j_call: TRBJ1-5
d_call: NA
cdr3_aa: CASSIGLSNQPQHF
cdr3_nt: TGTGCCAGTAGTATTGGTCTTAGCAATCAGCCCCAGCATTTT

clone_size: many
v_call: TRBV13
j_call: TRBJ1-1
d_call: NA
cdr3_aa: CASSSPGVVEAFF
cdr3_nt: TGTGCCAGCAGCTCCCCGGGGGTGGTTGAAGCTTTCTTT

clone_size: NA
v_call: TRBV27
j_call: TRBJ2-5
d_call: TRBD2
cdr3_aa: CASSSGLAAPYF
cdr3_nt: TGTGCCAGCAGTTCGGGCCTAGCGGCCCCGTACTTC

clone_size: NA
v_call: TRBV19
j_call: TRBJ2-1
d_call: NA
cdr3_aa: CATKKEPPGDEQFF
cdr3_nt: TGTGCCACCAAGAAGGAACCCCCAGGCGATGAGCAGTTCTTC

clone_size: NA
v_call: TRBV28
j_call: TRBJ2-7
d_call: TRBD1
cdr3_aa: CTSSFDRGPHEQYF
cdr3_nt: TGTACCAGCAGTTTCGACAGGGGGCCTCACGAGCAGTACTTC

clone_size: NA
v_call: TRBV20-1
j_call: TRBJ2-1
d_call: TRBD2
cdr3_aa: CSASPSSGPIGEQFF
cdr3_nt: TGCAGTGCTTCACCCTCTAGCGGTCCCATAGGGGAGCAGTTCTTC

clone_size: many
v_call: TRBV7-8
j_call: TRBJ1-1
d_call: NA
cdr3_aa: CASSFGTGHGAFF
cdr3_nt: TGTGCCAGCAGCTTTGGCACGGGACATGGGGCTTTCTTT

clone_size: NA
v_call: TRBV29-1
j_call: TRBJ2-4
d_call: NA
cdr3_aa: CSVEPLLLQGGIQYF
cdr3_nt: TGCAGCGTGGAGCCACTCCTATTACAGGGTGGCATTCAGTACTTC